This passage covers 28 T cell receptor beta chains from one sample sequenced in a study of T cell changes during pregnancy in multiple sclerosis. The protocol was immunoSEQ multiplex PCR, while the TCRdb copy is restricted to in-frame clones and leaves out a portion. The table records around 33,000 clones, roughly nine tenths of them present only once. Sequences were derived from CD4+ T cells from peripheral blood mononuclear cells, sampled after pregnancy. The receptors shown here come from a female donor with multiple sclerosis, enrolled in a pregnancy study.

The chain joins TRBV7-9 to TRBJ2-3, with 7 bases identical to TRBD2. The CDR3 sequence is 15 residues long. V gave up 6 bases and J gave up 5 bases; unmatched junction bases: 11. Germline lookup yields CDR1 SEHNR and CDR2 FQNEAQ (reference sequence). The CDR3 DNA reads TGTGCCAGCAGACACGAGCGGGGCCCAAGAGATACGCAGTATTTT. Translating gives CASRHERGPRDTQYF.

The chain recombines TRBV7-2 with TRBJ2-7; 8 bases are a match to TRBD2. From germline, CDR1 is SGHTA and CDR2 FQGNSA. V lost 4 bases to trimming and J lost 3 bases; unmatched junction nucleotides: 11. This CDR3 region has 16 residues. Written as DNA, the CDR3 is TGTGCCAGCAGCTCCCTCACTAGCGGAACTAGCTACGAGCAGTACTTC. Translating it yields CASSSLTSGTSYEQYF.

V usage is TRBV27 and J usage is TRBJ2-7; 10 bases map to TRBD1. There are 18 residues in the CDR3. Per germline, CDR1 MNHEY and CDR2 SMNVEV (reference sequence). Trimming removed 0 bases from V and 6 bases from J; junction bases left unmatched: 14. CDR3 sequence reads: CASSLSNQIRQGALEQYF. In DNA form, the CDR3 reads TGTGCCAGCAGTTTATCGAACCAGATAAGACAGGGGGCACTCGAGCAGTACTTC.

This rearrangement joins TRBV9 to TRBJ2-1; 11 nucleotides match TRBD2. Losses at the gene ends were 4 bases for V and 3 bases for J; bases not matched to a gene: 9. CDR3 length: 17 amino acids. Germline assignment: CDR1 SGDLS and CDR2 YYNGEE. The DNA for the CDR3 is TGTGCCAGCAGCCCCTCCCTGGGGACTAGCGGCTACAATGAGCAGTTCTTC. Residues: CASSPSLGTSGYNEQFF.

The chain has TRBV30 and TRBJ1-4; TRBD1 might be the D (5 bases). This CDR3 has 14 residues. Germline V lookup: CDR1 GTSNPN, CDR2 SVGIG (reference sequence). V shed 2 bases and J shed 3 bases, with 10 bases lying between them. The chain's CDR3 is CAWSHGGSNEKLFF. Here the CDR3 DNA reads TGTGCCTGGAGTCACGGGGGGTCTAATGAAAAACTGTTTTTT.

This clone came up once. CDR3 region: CASSSPTGELNTEAFF. CDR3 in DNA: TGTGCCAGCAGCTCACCTACAGGGGAACTGAACACTGAAGCTTTCTTT. The V gene is TRBV7-9, the J gene TRBJ1-1, with 7 bases aligning to TRBD1. CDR1 SEHNR and CDR2 FQNEAQ come from the germline V gene (reference sequence). The ends lost 4 bases at V and 0 bases at J; junction bases unmatched: 8. The CDR3 covers 16 residues.

This clone came up once. This chain uses TRBV27 with TRBJ2-1; 7 nucleotides align to TRBD1. CDR3 length equals 14 residues. CDR1 and CDR2 from the germline V gene are MNHEY and SMNVEV (reference sequence). The J segment lost 12 bases and the V segment lost 5 bases, leaving 13 bases of the junction unmatched. CDR3 region: CASSSNRGRTGQFF. The CDR3 DNA reads TGTGCCAGCAGTAGTAACAGGGGTAGGACGGGGCAGTTCTTC.

This rearrangement joins TRBV14 to TRBJ2-3, with 9 nucleotides matching TRBD2. Germline V CDR1 and CDR2: SGHDN, FVKESK. The CDR3 runs 16 residues. The junction had 11 bases not matched to a gene; V was cut back by 6 bases and J by 4 bases. The CDR3 loop reads CASSFVAGAFADTQYF. In DNA, the CDR3 is TGTGCCAGCAGTTTCGTAGCGGGAGCTTTCGCAGATACGCAGTATTTT.

This chain connects TRBV7-9 to TRBJ1-1; D remains unclear. Germline lookup yields CDR1 SEHNR and CDR2 FQNEAQ (reference sequence). Trimming stripped 2 bases from V and 0 bases from J, with 10 bases between. CDR3 length: 15 amino acids. CDR3 sequence reads: CASSLTPGLNTEAFF. The CDR3 region has the DNA TGTGCCAGCAGCTTAACCCCGGGATTGAACACTGAAGCTTTCTTT.

The V call is TRBV13, the J call TRBJ1-4; 8 nucleotides match TRBD1. This CDR3 comprises 14 residues. The ends lost 5 bases at V and 4 bases at J; junction bases unmatched: 3. Germline loops: CDR1 PRHDT, CDR2 FYEKMQ (reference sequence). CDR3 sequence (DNA): TGTGCCAGCAGCCCAGGGGGCCTTAATGAAAAACTGTTTTTT. Protein sequence: CASSPGGLNEKLFF.

The CDR3 DNA is TGTGCCAGCAGTTACCCGACTAGCGGGGACTATGAGCAGTTCTTC. Translating it yields CASSYPTSGDYEQFF. The chain has TRBV6-5 and TRBJ2-1; 11 bases line up with TRBD2. Germline assignment: CDR1 MNHEY and CDR2 SVGAGI. Unmatched junction bases numbered 5, after V lost 2 bases and J lost 8 bases. The CDR3 length is 15 residues.

Only one count was recorded for this clone. V usage is TRBV10-3 and J usage is TRBJ1-5, with D possibly being TRBD1 (5 bases). V was trimmed by 4 bases and J by 5 bases, leaving 12 bases between them. The CDR3 is 14 amino acids. Germline V CDR1 and CDR2: ENHRY, SYGVKD. The CDR3 reads CAISGGGSDQPQHF. CDR3 in DNA: TGTGCCATCAGTGGGGGGGGGTCGGATCAGCCCCAGCATTTT.

The chain is built from TRBV9 and TRBJ2-6, with D unclear. From germline, CDR1 is SGDLS and CDR2 YYNGEE. Trimming took 3 bases from V and 1 from J, leaving 2 bases between them. The CDR3 is 13 residues long. The CDR3 is CASSASGANVLTF. The CDR3 coding sequence is TGTGCCAGCAGCGCTTCTGGGGCCAACGTCCTGACTTTC.

This clone was counted a single time. The chain has TRBV11-2 and TRBJ1-6, with 7 bases aligning to TRBD1. V dropped 0 bases and J dropped 9; count of bases not matched to a gene: 5. CDR3 size: 15 residues. Germline V gene sequence: CDR1 SGHAT, CDR2 FQNNGV. In DNA form, the CDR3 reads TGTGCCAGCAGCTTAGATTACAGGGGAAGTTCACCCCTCCACTTT. Protein product: CASSLDYRGSSPLHF.

This chain links TRBV5-1 with TRBJ2-3; tentatively, D is TRBD2 (6 bases). CDR3 length: 15 residues. Germline CDR1 SGHRS, CDR2 YFSETQ. V was pared by 4 bases and J by 2 bases, with 14 bases between. DNA of the CDR3: TGCGCCAGCAGCCCCTCCCGGGAGCCCACAGATACGCAGTATTTT. Residues: CASSPSREPTDTQYF.

A few counts support this clone. The chain has TRBV2 and TRBJ2-2; 9 bases align to TRBD2. V lost 6 bases, J lost 7 bases, and 9 bases stayed unmatched. The CDR3 covers 15 residues. CDR1 SNHLY and CDR2 FYNNEI come from the germline V gene. CDR3 coding DNA: TGTGCCAGCAGACTAGTAGCGGGGGCGTACGGGGAGCTGTTTTTT. Amino acids: CASRLVAGAYGELFF.

This clone has only one observation. V and J are TRBV5-1 and TRBJ2-1; 11 nucleotides line up with TRBD1. V trimming: 4 bases; J trimming: 7 bases; junction bases outside the gene matches: 10. The length of the CDR3 is 16 residues. Germline assignment: CDR1 SGHRS and CDR2 YFSETQ. CDR3 region: CASSRRTGGISNEQFF. CDR3 in DNA: TGCGCCAGCAGCCGCAGGACAGGGGGCATCTCGAATGAGCAGTTCTTC.

This sequence joins TRBV5-5 and TRBJ2-7; TRBD1 matches at 9 bases. The CDR3 has 16 amino acids. Germline V gene data show CDR1 as SGHKS and CDR2 as YYEKEE (reference sequence). Trimming cost V 5 bases and J 0 bases; bases outside gene matches: 9. CDR3 coding DNA: TGTGCCAGCAGTCGTCCCGGGACAGGGACCTCCTACGAGCAGTACTTC. This gives the protein CASSRPGTGTSYEQYF.

As to this clone: Sequence at one end of the junction differs from germline and may be a read error. The V call is TRBV5-6, the J call TRBJ2-7; 8 positions match TRBD1. Germline lookup yields CDR1 SGHDT and CDR2 YYEEEE. The CDR3 runs 11 residues. CDR3: CASSFGTGKDF. For the CDR3, the DNA is TGTGCCAGCAGCTTTGGGACAGGCAAGGACTTC.

J is TRBJ2-3 and V is TRBV5-1; 9 bases agree with TRBD1. The CDR3 is made up of 16 amino acids. Germline V CDR1 and CDR2: SGHRS, YFSETQ. Trimming removed 0 bases from V and 4 bases from J; junction bases left unmatched: 6. The CDR3 protein is CASSLAGQGSPDTQYF. The CDR3 DNA sequence: TGCGCCAGCAGCTTGGCGGGACAGGGAAGCCCAGATACGCAGTATTTT.

The gene calls are TRBV27 and TRBJ1-2, with 7 nucleotides matching TRBD1. The CDR3 spans 13 residues. CDR1 MNHEY and CDR2 SMNVEV come from the germline V gene (reference sequence). V was pared by 6 bases and J by 3 bases, with 4 bases of the junction left unmatched. DNA of the CDR3: TGTGCCAGCAGCTTCCAGGGGGACTATGGCTACACCTTC. Translation gives CASSFQGDYGYTF.

This clone was detected only once. The V gene is TRBV10-3, the J gene TRBJ2-3; the match to TRBD2 covers 7 bases. V was pared by 4 bases and J by 1 base, with 2 bases of the junction left unmatched. The length of the CDR3 is 14 residues. The germline V gene encodes CDR1 ENHRY and CDR2 SYGVKD. The CDR3 nucleotides are TGTGCCATCAGTGGCGGGGGTGGCACAGATACGCAGTATTTT. Residues: CAISGGGGTDTQYF.

This clone was detected only once. This chain links TRBV10-2 with TRBJ2-1; 7 bases are a match to TRBD2. Looked up from germline, CDR1 is WSHSY and CDR2 is SAAADI. V dropped 7 bases and J dropped 1; count of bases not matched to a gene: 7. CDR3 length equals 15 residues. CDR3 sequence (DNA): TGCGCCAGCATGGACGGGAGGACTTCCTACAATGAGCAGTTCTTC. This gives the protein CASMDGRTSYNEQFF.

The J gene is TRBJ1-1, the V gene TRBV9; 8 nucleotides align to TRBD1. J was trimmed by 0 bases and V by 0 bases; bases with no gene match: 10. Germline CDR1 SGDLS, CDR2 YYNGEE. The length of the CDR3 is 18 residues. CDR3 in DNA: TGTGCCAGCAGCGTAGGGGCAGGGGGCGCAAGTTTGAACACTGAAGCTTTCTTT. This gives the protein CASSVGAGGASLNTEAFF.

The CDR3 protein is CASSPTGGGENEQFF. The DNA of the CDR3 is TGCGCCAGCAGCCCTACTGGCGGGGGGGAAAATGAGCAGTTCTTC. The V and J genes are TRBV4-1 and TRBJ2-1, with 9 positions matching TRBD2. Per the germline V gene, CDR1 is MGHRA and CDR2 is YSYEKL. V trimming: 4 bases; J trimming: 7 bases; junction bases outside the gene matches: 8. This CDR3 region has 15 residues.

This clone was observed a few times. The CDR3 sequence: CASSSDSRIFEAFF. In DNA form, the CDR3 reads TGTGCCAGCAGCTCGGACAGTCGAATTTTTGAAGCTTTCTTT. The chain employs TRBV7-2 and TRBJ1-1, with a weak D call TRBD1 (6 bases). The CDR3 length is 14 residues. Trimming took 4 bases from V and 7 from J, leaving 16 bases between them. Looked up from germline, CDR1 is SGHTA and CDR2 is FQGNSA.

The chain is built from TRBV5-4 and TRBJ1-2; no clear D gene. The CDR3 totals 12 residues. CDR1 SGHNT and CDR2 YYREEE come from the germline V gene (reference sequence). V lost 2 bases, J lost 6 bases, and 8 bases lay in between. CDR3 in DNA: TGTGCCAGCAGCTTTCGCAGTGATGGCTACACCTTC. Residues: CASSFRSDGYTF. Variable domain in full (rest from reference TRBV5-4 and TRBJ1-2): ETGVTQSPTHLIKTRGQQVTLRCSSQSGHNTVSWYQQALGQGPQFIFQYYREEENGRGNFPPRFSGLQFPNYSSELNVNALELDDSALYLCASSFRSDGYTFGSGTRLTVV.

This clone was detected only a few times. This chain uses TRBV5-1 with TRBJ1-1; D might be TRBD1 (6 bases). Trimming stripped 5 bases from V and 0 bases from J, with 14 bases between. Germline CDR1 SGHRS, CDR2 YFSETQ. The CDR3 consists of 15 residues. The CDR3 region has the DNA TGCGCCAGCAGACAGGACAGCTCAATGAACACTGAAGCTTTCTTT. Its translation: CASRQDSSMNTEAFF.